What follows are 18 T cell receptor beta chains derived from one specimen sequenced in a study of shared clonotypes between healthy human individuals. The method was immunoSEQ multiplex PCR; TCRdb's version includes in-frame clones alone and lacks a portion of them. The sample lists some 1,100,000 clones; roughly 74% were seen once. The source material was memory CD4+ T cells from PBMCs. Documented subset: CD45RA-negative fraction. These TCRs come from a man between 18 and 29 years old in good health. Some clones in this sample may be carry-over from other donors' samples.

The rearrangement uses TRBV28 and TRBJ2-7, with D possibly TRBD1 on 6 matching bases. Germline CDR1 reads MDHEN; CDR2 reads SYDVKM. The length of the CDR3 is 15 residues. Deletions cut 5 bases from V and 1 base from J, with 15 bases between. The CDR3 nucleotides are TGTGCCAGCAGTGTCCCTGGGACACGTTCCTACGAGCAGTACTTC. Translating it yields CASSVPGTRSYEQYF.

The rearrangement uses TRBV19 and TRBJ1-5; D is possibly TRBD1 (5 bases). Germline V gene lookup returns CDR1 LNHDA and CDR2 SQIVND (reference sequence). Trimming shortened V by 9 bases and J by 6 bases, and 18 bases separated the two germline ends. This CDR3 spans 14 amino acids. The chain's CDR3 is CASHSWGEGQPQHF. The CDR3 DNA reads TGTGCCAGCCACTCCTGGGGCGAGGGTCAGCCCCAGCATTTT.

About this clone: At one end, the junction sequence differs from germline, possibly due to a read error. This chain uses TRBV19 with TRBJ2-5; possible D gene TRBD1, 7 bases. The germline gives CDR1 LNHDA, CDR2 SQIVND (reference sequence). The CDR3 loop spans 12 amino acids. DNA for the CDR3: TGTGCCAGTAGCCCTTGGAGGGGGCCTGTGGACTTC. Its protein product is CASSPWRGPVDF. Complete variable domain (other parts from reference TRBV19 and TRBJ2-5): DGGITQSPKYLFRKEGQNVTLSCEQNLNHDAMYWYRQDPGQGLRLIYYSQIVNDFQKGDIAEGYSVSREKKESFPLTVTSAQKNPTAFYLCASSPWRGPVDFGPGTRLLVL.

The rearrangement joins TRBV10-3 to TRBJ2-5; 14 positions match TRBD2. This CDR3 is 18 amino acids long. The V and J ends lost 2 bases and 2 bases, in that order; junction bases with no gene match: 7. Looked up from germline, CDR1 is ENHRY and CDR2 is SYGVKD. The CDR3 spells CAISEGGLAGVKQETQYF. The DNA for the CDR3 is TGTGCCATCAGTGAGGGGGGACTAGCGGGAGTCAAACAAGAGACCCAGTACTTC.

This sequence joins TRBV7-8 and TRBJ2-7; 10 bases map to TRBD2. Germline V gene data show CDR1 as SGHVS and CDR2 as FQNEAQ. The trim removed 5 bases at V and 2 bases at J, leaving 6 bases unmatched. The CDR3 is made up of 15 amino acids. CDR3: CASSTTSGSTYEQYF. DNA for the CDR3: TGTGCCAGCAGCACGACTAGCGGGTCCACCTACGAGCAGTACTTC.

Here the CDR3 reads CASSLRGQGFTDTQYF. The CDR3, as DNA: TGTGCCAGCAGCTTACGTGGACAGGGATTCACAGATACGCAGTATTTT. The chain uses TRBV7-8 and TRBJ2-3; 8 bases map to TRBD1. The CDR3 runs 16 residues. Trimming cost V 2 bases and J 2 bases; bases outside gene matches: 6. In germline, CDR1 is SGHVS, CDR2 FQNEAQ.

The V and J genes are TRBV15 and TRBJ2-1, with 12 bases that match TRBD2. Germline assignment: CDR1 LNHNV and CDR2 YYDKDF (reference sequence). V shed 2 bases and J 4 bases; nucleotides not matched to a gene: 3. The CDR3 has 16 amino acids. The CDR3 is CATSRPLAGGYNEQFF. In nucleotides, the CDR3 is TGTGCCACCAGCAGACCCCTAGCGGGAGGGTACAATGAGCAGTTCTTC. Full variable domain (rest looked up from reference TRBV15 and TRBJ2-1): DAMVIQNPRYQVTQFGKPVTLSCSQTLNHNVMYWYQQKSSQAPKLLFHYYDKDFNNEADTPDNFQSRRPNTSFCFLDIRSPGLGDTAMYLCATSRPLAGGYNEQFFGPGTRLTVL.

The V call is TRBV6-6, the J call TRBJ1-3, with D unclear. Trimming cost V 2 bases and J 4 bases, with 9 bases left between them. This CDR3 spans 14 amino acids. Germline V lookup: CDR1 MNHNY, CDR2 SVGAGI (reference sequence). CDR3 in amino acids: CASSYETPGNTIYF. For the CDR3, the DNA is TGTGCCAGCAGTTACGAGACACCCGGAAACACCATATATTTT.

About this clone: The same CDR3 is also encoded by other DNA sequences in this sample. This chain connects TRBV28 to TRBJ1-2; D is uncertain. This CDR3 spans 11 amino acids. Germline loops: CDR1 MDHEN, CDR2 SYDVKM. The germline V and J ends were trimmed by 3 bases and 7 bases, with 6 bases remaining between them. CDR3 sequence reads: CASSFEGGYTF. The CDR3 coding sequence is TGTGCCAGCAGTTTCGAAGGTGGCTACACCTTC.

The chain carries TRBV4-1 and TRBJ2-1, with 7 positions matching TRBD2. CDR1 MGHRA and CDR2 YSYEKL come from the germline V gene. This CDR3 has 17 amino acids. Unmatched junction bases numbered 18, after V lost 4 bases and J lost 9 bases. The CDR3, as DNA: TGCGCCAGCAGCCGGGCGCACTCAGCGGGACTGGTCTTTGAGCAGTTCTTC. It encodes CASSRAHSAGLVFEQFF.

Details on this clone: One junction end disagrees with the germline gene, perhaps due to a read error. V and J are TRBV30 and TRBJ1-6; tentative D call: TRBD1 (6 bases). Germline V CDR1 and CDR2: GTSNPN, SVGIG (reference sequence). The CDR3 length is 13 residues. In nucleotides, the CDR3 is TGTGCCTGGAGTGTCAGGAGGTCGGGACACCTAGACTTT. It translates to CAWSVRRSGHLDF. The full variable domain, with the rest looked up from reference TRBV30 and TRBJ1-6, is SQTIHQWPATLVQPVGSPLSLECTVEGTSNPNLYWYRQAAGRGLQLLFYSVGIGQISSEVPQNLSASRPQDRQFILSSKKLLLSDSGFYLCAWSVRRSGHLDFGNGTRLTVT.

The CDR3: CASSVGRLGSGANVLTF. In DNA, the CDR3 is TGTGCCAGCAGTGTGGGACGGCTGGGGTCTGGGGCCAACGTCCTGACTTTC. The chain couples TRBV28 to TRBJ2-6; tentatively, D is TRBD1 or TRBD2 (5 bases each). Germline V gene lookup returns CDR1 MDHEN and CDR2 SYDVKM. Trimming removed 5 bases from V and 1 base from J, with 15 bases in between. CDR3 length: 17 amino acids.

This clone appeared once. Other DNA sequences in this specimen translate into the identical CDR3. The chain has TRBV5-1 and TRBJ2-7, with a possible D match to TRBD1 (7 bases). Germline CDR1 is SGHRS and CDR2 is YFSETQ. V lost 0 bases, J lost 6 bases, and 10 bases lay in between. This CDR3 spans 13 amino acids. The CDR3 is CASSLGQGGEQYF. The CDR3 DNA sequence: TGCGCCAGCAGCTTGGGTCAGGGGGGCGAGCAGTACTTC. Combining the CDR3 with reference TRBV5-1 and TRBJ2-7 gives the whole variable domain KAGVTQTPRYLIKTRGQQVTLSCSPISGHRSVSWYQQTPGQGLQFLFEYFSETQRNKGNFPGRFSGRQFSNSRSEMNVSTLELGDSALYLCASSLGQGGEQYFGPGTRLTVT.

This clone was counted a single time. The genes are TRBV2 and TRBJ1-1; TRBD1 is a possible D gene (5 bases). Germline CDR1 SNHLY, CDR2 FYNNEI. This CDR3 has 14 residues. Between the trimmed V and J ends, which lost 7 bases and 3 bases, there was a span of 15 bases. In DNA form, the CDR3 reads TGTGCCAGCAACCGGGTTCGGGGGGACACTGAAGCTTTCTTT. Translating gives CASNRVRGDTEAFF.

This chain connects TRBV2 to TRBJ2-3; weak D call: TRBD1 (5 bases). Trimming pared 6 bases from V and 2 bases from J, leaving 9 bases between. Germline CDR1 SNHLY, CDR2 FYNNEI. This CDR3 is 13 amino acids long. This CDR3 reads CASRGPYTDTQYF. CDR3 sequence (DNA): TGTGCCAGCAGGGGGCCCTACACAGATACGCAGTATTTT.

This clone has ten or more counts. The chain combines TRBV19 with TRBJ2-5, with TRBD1 identical over 7 bases. Losses at the gene ends were 3 bases for V and 4 bases for J; bases not matched to a gene: 2. Per the germline V gene, CDR1 is LNHDA and CDR2 is SQIVND (reference sequence). There are 13 residues in the CDR3. The DNA for the CDR3 is TGTGCCAGTAGTATCTACAGGGGAGAGACCCAGTACTTC. It yields the protein CASSIYRGETQYF.

The table lists this clone with many counts. The chain couples TRBV9 to TRBJ1-5; D not certain. The CDR3 covers 15 residues. V was pared by 0 bases and J by 4 bases, with 11 bases between. Germline CDR1 is SGDLS and CDR2 is YYNGEE. This chain's CDR3 is CASSVEGSVNQPQHF. CDR3 coding DNA: TGTGCCAGCAGCGTAGAAGGATCGGTAAATCAGCCCCAGCATTTT. The entire variable domain, with the rest obtained from reference TRBV9 and TRBJ1-5, is as follows: DSGVTQTPKHLITATGQRVTLRCSPRSGDLSVYWYQQSLDQGLQFLIQYYNGEERAKGNILERFSAQQFPDLHSELNLSSLELGDSALYFCASSVEGSVNQPQHFGDGTRLSIL.

This chain links TRBV19 with TRBJ2-7; a weak D match, TRBD1 (6 bases). Germline CDR1 is LNHDA and CDR2 is SQIVND (reference sequence). CDR3 size: 13 residues. Trimming took off 6 bases at V and 6 bases at J, with 15 bases between the two ends. The CDR3 nucleotides are TGTGCCAGTAGCATCCCGGAAGGGGGCGAGCAGTACTTC. It specifies CASSIPEGGEQYF.